This T cell receptor (beta chain) was sequenced in a study of blood T cells in healthy people across ages (dated by TCRdb to between 2014 and 2017). Context from the whole study: In model experiments, template switching captured about one uniquely barcoded TCR beta cDNA molecule for every two T cells. The study measured age-related changes in TCR beta repertoire diversity using deep sequencing normalized with unique cDNA molecular identifiers. Donors were grouped into four age groups: young (average 16 years), middle-aged (roughly 38), aged (about 60) and long-lived (approximately 81). For two donors (one aged 18 to 30 and one aged 80 or older), the study analyzed two additional independent replicas of 1 million unique cDNA reads from the same blood draw.

Comments on this clonotype: There is no known antigen for this receptor. No much larger clonotype is one base removed from it; base qualities were not supplied.

Broader findings and caveats from the paper: A strong correlation was found between observed TCR beta diversity and the percentage of naive T cells measured by flow cytometry. Observed TCR beta diversity per million T cells fell roughly linearly with age, and a significant reduction was already apparent by age roughly 40. Because profiling used bulk unsorted PBMCs, naive and antigen-experienced compartments could not be compared conclusively. Compared with the aged group, the long-lived group had more naive CD4+ T cells, fewer expanded clones and increased TCR diversity, a pattern suggesting age selection. Estimates of total diversity based on one million sequenced T cells were regarded as lower bounds and as underestimates. Because donor CMV infection status was unknown, age-related changes in expanded clonotypes were potentially confounded.

The junction carries 11 bases between V and J, which are trimmed by 0 bases and 2 bases respectively. From a lookup of the germline V gene, CDR1 and CDR2 are MGHRA and YSYEKL. The CDR3 has 15 amino acids, counting the end cysteine and phenylalanine. Only the CDR3 DNA is retained, 45 bases long and in frame from the first base. The protocol used for the library was 5' RACE. Sequencing took place on an Illumina HiSeq 2500. A second roughly 6 to 11 cycle PCR used a sample-barcoded 5' primer and a J-beta primer mix. A template-switch 5' adaptor carrying 12 random nucleotides introduced a unique molecular identifier onto each TCR beta cDNA molecule. Each sample yielded at least 3 million CDR3-containing paired-end reads. The Mint cDNA synthesis kit, primed by a TRBC-specific oligonucleotide, was used to synthesize first-strand cDNA from all RNA. All cDNA was treated with uracil-DNA glycosylase and then went through a first 18-cycle PCR with the universal primers M1SS and BC2_uni_R. Per the original workflow: For normalization, 1 million high-quality reads were randomly selected from each sample, with every read carrying a distinct molecular identifier. Reads sharing molecular identifiers were discarded rather than binned into consensus sequences. MiTCR, run with a Q25 quality threshold and the strictest error-elimination algorithm, handled CDR3 identification, clonotype clustering and error correction. A nonparametric unseen species model using Euler transformation provided a lower-bound estimate of total TCR beta diversity. TCRdb itself trimmed the public reads at Q25 with fastp, ran MiXCR and retained productive beta chains. A single entry per CDR3 protein holds the most common genes and DNA from its merged rows. The V and J calls reflect TCRdb's pipeline rather than the authors' work. This sample gives about 500,000 distinct CDR3 sequences in total; approximately 25% of them show up just once. The ten most abundant clones make up roughly 9.4% of the sample.

The 35 to 40 donors, aged 6 to 90 years, were systemically healthy Caucasian individuals from Russia. Each donor gave approximately 10 milliliters of peripheral blood, collected into EDTA-treated Vacutainer tubes. PBMCs were isolated by Ficoll-Paque density-gradient centrifugation, with at least 6 million obtained per sample. Trizol reagent was used to extract total RNA from the PBMCs, yielding at least 6 micrograms per sample. For every donor, flow cytometry on a PBMC aliquot measured the percentage of naive CD45RAhigh/CD27high T cells. These data were also filed under a second study, of T cells of mothers and their children. Per that second paper: The donors were nine systemically healthy Caucasian individuals, made up of three mothers and their six children. cDNA synthesis used all of the extracted RNA, with 1.5 ug of RNA in each 15 ul reaction. In the second PCR, sample barcodes and 2-4 random nucleotides were introduced via the M1S primer. Over 8.5 million TCR beta CDR3 reads were obtained for each mother, and some 3 million reads were obtained for each child. Thymic selection shapes the output of TCR recombination in a similar way in related and unrelated pairs, and inherited differences have a minor effect. Related mother-child pairs always showed normalized repertoire overlap that was slightly higher than in unrelated mother-child pairs, though the difference was never significant. No persistent microchimeric T cell clones were detected, at a sensitivity of about 100 clones per million clonotypes. To look for features that set related mother-child pairs apart from unrelated individuals, the researchers ran deep NGS to compare the TCR beta repertoires of mothers and children. The mean age was around 40 +/- 4 years for the mothers and around 11 +/- 4 years for the children. After adapters were ligated using NEBNext reagents, the libraries underwent 100+100 nt paired-end sequencing on an Illumina HiSeq 2000. Mother and child libraries were prepared a month apart and sequenced in separate runs to prevent cross-contamination. Each donor had between roughly 500,000 and 2,100,000 distinct TCR beta clonotypes identified. Naive TCR beta clonotypes were estimated from low-frequency clonotypes matched to each donor's FACS-determined naive share, without sorting.

Material: blood. This receptor was taken from a boy between 10 and 17 years old in good health. The V and J genes are TRBV4-1 and TRBJ2-7; the D segment could be TRBD1, given 6 matching bases. CDR3 reads: CASSQEDWGPYEQYF. The nucleotide sequence is given as TGCGCCAGCAGCCAAGAAGACTGGGGGCCCTACGAGCAGTACTTC.